This T cell receptor (beta chain) originates from a study of blood T cell repertoires in COVID-19. Germline V gene lookup returns CDR1 LGHNA and CDR2 YNFKEQ. The V gene end was trimmed by 3 bases and the J gene end by 0 bases; junction bases not matched to a gene: 5. The CDR3 contains 15 residues. In the source study's methods: Reference gene primers were amplified, and this amplification served to estimate nucleated cell counts. Assay used: immunoSEQ multiplex PCR; TCRdb lists only in-frame clones, some missing. That table gives V, J and clone size, and the DNA gave D and trimming. In the table there are some 75,000 clones, 65% to 85% of which are singletons.

Sequencing used peripheral blood. The genes are TRBV4-2 and TRBJ2-7; 7 bases align to TRBD1. This clonotype originated in a man aged 45 to 65 with COVID-19, enrolled during active disease. The CDR3: CASSQRTGGSYEQYF. The CDR3 bases are TGTGCCAGCAGCCAGAGGACAGGCGGCTCCTACGAGCAGTACTTC.